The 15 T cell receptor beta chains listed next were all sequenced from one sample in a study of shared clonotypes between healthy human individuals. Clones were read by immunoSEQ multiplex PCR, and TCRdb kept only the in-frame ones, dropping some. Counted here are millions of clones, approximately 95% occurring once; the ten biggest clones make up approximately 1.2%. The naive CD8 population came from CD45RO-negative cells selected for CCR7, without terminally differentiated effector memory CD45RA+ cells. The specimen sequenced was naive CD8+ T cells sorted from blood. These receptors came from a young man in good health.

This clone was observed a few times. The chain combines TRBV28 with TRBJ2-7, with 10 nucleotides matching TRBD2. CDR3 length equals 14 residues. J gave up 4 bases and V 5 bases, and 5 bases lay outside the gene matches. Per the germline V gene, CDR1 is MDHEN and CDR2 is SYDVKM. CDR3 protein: CASSLSGGQYEQYF. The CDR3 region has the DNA TGTGCCAGCAGTCTTAGCGGGGGGCAGTACGAGCAGTACTTC.

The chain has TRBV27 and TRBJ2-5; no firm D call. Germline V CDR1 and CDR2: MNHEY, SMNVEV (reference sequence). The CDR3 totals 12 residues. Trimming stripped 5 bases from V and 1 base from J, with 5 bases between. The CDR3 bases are TGTGCCAGCAGTGCGTCCCAAGAGACCCAGTACTTC. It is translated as CASSASQETQYF.

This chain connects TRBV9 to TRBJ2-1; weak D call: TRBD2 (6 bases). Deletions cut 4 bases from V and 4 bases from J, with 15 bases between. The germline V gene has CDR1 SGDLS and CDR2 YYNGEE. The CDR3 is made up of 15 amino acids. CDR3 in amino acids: CASSPPGLNYNEQFF. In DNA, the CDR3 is TGTGCCAGCAGCCCCCCGGGACTGAATTACAATGAGCAGTTCTTC.

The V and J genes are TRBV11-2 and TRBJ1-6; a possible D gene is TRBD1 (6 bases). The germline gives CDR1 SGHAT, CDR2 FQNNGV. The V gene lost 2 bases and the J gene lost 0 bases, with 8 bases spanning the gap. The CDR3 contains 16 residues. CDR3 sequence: CASSLLGGSYNSPLHF. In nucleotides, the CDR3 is TGTGCCAGCAGCTTATTAGGGGGCTCCTATAATTCACCCCTCCACTTT.

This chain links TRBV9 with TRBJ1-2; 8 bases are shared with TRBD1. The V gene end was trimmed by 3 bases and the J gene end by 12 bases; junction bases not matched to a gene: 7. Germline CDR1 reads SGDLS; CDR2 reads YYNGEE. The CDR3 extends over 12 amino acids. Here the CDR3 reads CASSGGQGRDTF. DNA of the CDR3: TGTGCCAGCAGCGGTGGACAGGGACGGGACACCTTC. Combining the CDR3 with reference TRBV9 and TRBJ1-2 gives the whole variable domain DSGVTQTPKHLITATGQRVTLRCSPRSGDLSVYWYQQSLDQGLQFLIQYYNGEERAKGNILERFSAQQFPDLHSELNLSSLELGDSALYFCASSGGQGRDTFGSGTRLTVV.

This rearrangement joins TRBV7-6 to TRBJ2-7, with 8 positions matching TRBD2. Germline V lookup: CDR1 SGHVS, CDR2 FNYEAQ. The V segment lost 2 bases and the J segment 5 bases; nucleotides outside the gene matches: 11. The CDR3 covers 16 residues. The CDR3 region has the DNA TGTGCCAGCAGCTTACTTACCGGGACTAGAACCAACGAGCAGTACTTC. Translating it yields CASSLLTGTRTNEQYF. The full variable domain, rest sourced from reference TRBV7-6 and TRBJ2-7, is GAGVSQSPRYKVTKRGQDVALRCDPISGHVSLYWYRQALGQGPEFLTYFNYEAQQDKSGLPNDRFSAERPEGSISTLTIQRTEQRDSAMYRCASSLLTGTRTNEQYFGPGTRLTVT.

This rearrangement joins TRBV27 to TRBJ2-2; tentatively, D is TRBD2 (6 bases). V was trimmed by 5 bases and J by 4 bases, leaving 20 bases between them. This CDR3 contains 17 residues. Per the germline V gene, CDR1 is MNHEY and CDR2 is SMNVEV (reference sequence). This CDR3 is CASSTPQGLGSTGELFF. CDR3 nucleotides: TGTGCCAGCAGTACGCCTCAGGGACTGGGTAGCACCGGGGAGCTGTTTTTT.

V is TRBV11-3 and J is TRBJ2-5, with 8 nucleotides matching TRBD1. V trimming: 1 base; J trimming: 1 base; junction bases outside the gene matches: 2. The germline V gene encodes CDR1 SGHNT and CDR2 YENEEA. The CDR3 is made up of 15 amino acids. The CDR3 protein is CASSLVTGGQETQYF. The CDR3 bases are TGTGCCAGCAGCTTAGTCACAGGGGGCCAAGAGACCCAGTACTTC.

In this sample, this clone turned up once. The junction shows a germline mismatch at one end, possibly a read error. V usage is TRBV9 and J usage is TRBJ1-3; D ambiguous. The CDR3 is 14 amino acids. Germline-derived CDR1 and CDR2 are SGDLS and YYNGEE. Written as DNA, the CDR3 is TGTGCCAGCAGCCCCTCCCCGTATTACGACACCATACATTTT. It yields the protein CASSPSPYYDTIHF.

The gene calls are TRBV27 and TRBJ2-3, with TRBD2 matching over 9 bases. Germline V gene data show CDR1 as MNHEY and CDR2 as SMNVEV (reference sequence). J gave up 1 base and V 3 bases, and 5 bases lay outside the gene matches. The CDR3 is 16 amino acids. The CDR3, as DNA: TGTGCCAGCAGTTTTTTTAGCGGGAGTGGCACAGATACGCAGTATTTT. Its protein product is CASSFFSGSGTDTQYF.

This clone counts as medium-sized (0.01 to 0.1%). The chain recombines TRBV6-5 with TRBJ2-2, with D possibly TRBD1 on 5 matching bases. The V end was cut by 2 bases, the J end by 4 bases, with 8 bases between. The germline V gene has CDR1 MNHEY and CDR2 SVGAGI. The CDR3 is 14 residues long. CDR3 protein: CASSYLGVTGELFF. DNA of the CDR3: TGTGCCAGCAGTTACCTAGGGGTCACCGGGGAGCTGTTTTTT.

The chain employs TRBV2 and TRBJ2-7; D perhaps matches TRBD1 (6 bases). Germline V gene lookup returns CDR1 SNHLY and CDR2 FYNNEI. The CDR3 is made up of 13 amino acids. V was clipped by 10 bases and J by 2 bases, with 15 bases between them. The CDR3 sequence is CATSGTHTYEQYF. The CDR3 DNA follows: TGTGCCACCTCCGGGACACATACCTACGAGCAGTACTTC.

This CDR3 reads CASRDVTYEQYF. The CDR3 coding sequence is TGTGCCAGCAGGGACGTAACCTACGAGCAGTACTTC. The chain uses TRBV27 and TRBJ2-7, with D unclear. The CDR3 sequence is 12 residues long. Trimming stripped 6 bases from V and 2 bases from J, with 8 bases between. Germline CDR1 reads MNHEY; CDR2 reads SMNVEV (reference sequence).

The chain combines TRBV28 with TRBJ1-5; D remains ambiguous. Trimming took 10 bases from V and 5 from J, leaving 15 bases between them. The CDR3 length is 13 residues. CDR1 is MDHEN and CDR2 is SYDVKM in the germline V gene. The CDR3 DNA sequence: TGTGCCACTGGCGCCGAGGTGGATCAGCCCCAGCATTTT. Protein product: CATGAEVDQPQHF.

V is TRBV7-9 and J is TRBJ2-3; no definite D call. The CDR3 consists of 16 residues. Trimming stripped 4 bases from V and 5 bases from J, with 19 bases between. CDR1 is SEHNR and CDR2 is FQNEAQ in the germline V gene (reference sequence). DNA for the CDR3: TGTGCCAGCAGCTCATTGGACGATCACGAACAAGATACGCAGTATTTT. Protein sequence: CASSSLDDHEQDTQYF.